These 5 T cell receptor beta chains came from one sample sequenced in a study of blood T cells in healthy people across ages. A second 7 to 11 cycle PCR used barcoded and J-beta primers. TCRdb re-analysed the 5' RACE reads in MiXCR, keeping a single row per CDR3 protein. The top ten clones hold roughly 23% of a sample with about 970,000 distinct CDR3 sequences, roughly 47% of them seen once. The sample consisted of blood. These receptor sequences come from an older woman in good health.

The rearrangement uses TRBV10-3 and TRBJ1-2; maybe TRBD1 (6 bases). CDR1 is ENHRY and CDR2 is SYGVKD in the germline V gene. Trimming removed 3 bases from V and 2 bases from J, with 13 bases in between. The CDR3 has 15 residues. DNA for the CDR3: TGTGCCATCAGTGATCAGGGGAGAAGGAACTATGGCTACACCTTC. Amino acid sequence: CAISDQGRRNYGYTF.

This clonotype was observed once. The rearrangement links TRBV6-5 to TRBJ2-3, with TRBD1 matching 7 bases. The CDR3 sequence is 15 residues long. J was trimmed by 1 base and V by 4 bases; bases with no gene match: 5. From germline, CDR1 is MNHEY and CDR2 SVGAGI. CDR3 coding DNA: TGTGCCAGCAGTTTACGGGACAGCCGCACAGATACGCAGTATTTT. As protein: CASSLRDSRTDTQYF.

The V gene is TRBV28, the J gene TRBJ1-2, with D unresolved. The V and J ends lost 5 bases and 8 bases respectively, with 9 bases between them. The CDR3 has 11 residues. Germline assignment: CDR1 MDHEN and CDR2 SYDVKM. The DNA for the CDR3 is TGTGCCAGCAGTCTAACCTGGGGCTACACCTTC. This encodes CASSLTWGYTF.

The chain carries TRBV28 and TRBJ2-3; TRBD1 aligns across 11 bases. The CDR3 extends over 15 amino acids. Germline CDR1 and CDR2: MDHEN and SYDVKM. V lost 6 bases, J lost 5 bases, and 7 bases stayed unmatched. The CDR3 spells CASRTGQGEVDTQYF. The CDR3 nucleotides are TGTGCCAGCAGAACGGGACAGGGGGAGGTAGATACGCAGTATTTT.

The V gene is TRBV11-2, the J gene TRBJ1-2; 9 nucleotides align to TRBD1. The trim removed 4 bases at V and 8 bases at J, leaving 20 bases unmatched. Germline V gives CDR1 SGHAT, CDR2 FQNNGV. The CDR3 length is 18 residues. The chain's CDR3 is CASSSPQGTGLIKQGYTF. The DNA of the CDR3 is TGTGCCAGCAGCTCCCCTCAGGGGACAGGGCTTATCAAGCAGGGCTACACCTTC.